These 31 T cell receptor beta chains were sequenced from one sample in a study of metastatic and nonmetastatic thyroid tumors. Via MiXCR, TCRdb re-called the PCR reads. The sample lists around 61,000 clones; less than 30% were seen once. Thyroid surgery was preceded by no treatment in any patient. Source material: blood. These receptors were obtained from a female donor with papillary thyroid cancer or a benign thyroid nodule (not recorded which). Some clones in this sample may be carry-over from other donors' samples.

This chain joins TRBV18 and TRBJ2-2; D possibly uses TRBD1 or TRBD2 (5 bases each). The germline V and J ends were trimmed by 3 bases and 7 bases, with 12 bases remaining between them. Per the germline V gene, CDR1 is KGHSH and CDR2 is LQKENI. This CDR3 spans 14 amino acids. In nucleotides, the CDR3 is TGTGCCAGCTCACCGCAGCAGGGAGTCGGGGAGCTGTTTTTT. Its protein is CASSPQQGVGELFF.

The gene calls are TRBV6-1 and TRBJ2-7, with D possibly being TRBD1 (6 bases). V lost 3 bases, J lost 5 bases, and 14 bases lay in between. CDR3 size: 14 residues. Germline assignment: CDR1 MNHNS and CDR2 SASEGT. The CDR3 nucleotides read TGTGCCAGCAGTGATACAGGGAAGGTCCACGAGCAGTACTTC. Protein: CASSDTGKVHEQYF.

The chain has TRBV29-1 and TRBJ1-1; the D is unclear. From germline, CDR1 is SQVTM and CDR2 ANQGSEA. V was pared by 4 bases and J by 1 base, with 10 bases between. The CDR3 is 13 amino acids. The CDR3, as DNA: TGCAGCGTTGTTCACAGCCAGAACACTGAAGCTTTCTTT. It translates to CSVVHSQNTEAFF. The full variable domain, rest sourced from reference TRBV29-1 and TRBJ1-1, is SAVISQKPSRDICQRGTSLTIQCQVDSQVTMMFWYRQQPGQSLTLIATANQGSEATYESGFVIDKFPISRPNLTFSTLTVSNMSPEDSSIYLCSVVHSQNTEAFFGQGTRLTVV.

This clone was counted ten times or more. The sample contains more than one DNA sequence encoding this CDR3. This chain joins TRBV27 and TRBJ2-3; 14 bases align to TRBD2. This CDR3 has 16 amino acids. CDR1 is MNHEY and CDR2 is SMNVEV in the germline V gene (reference sequence). V dropped 4 bases and J dropped 3; count of bases not matched to a gene: 3. The DNA for the CDR3 is TGTGCCAGCAGTTCCCGACTAGCGGGAGGGACAGATACGCAGTATTTT. Translation gives CASSSRLAGGTDTQYF.

On this clone itself: The same CDR3 is also encoded by other DNA sequences in this sample. The gene calls are TRBV30 and TRBJ2-7; D is unresolved. Trimming pared 0 bases from V and 1 base from J, leaving 4 bases between. The germline CDR1 and CDR2 sequences are GTSNPN and SVGIG (reference sequence). The CDR3 length is 12 residues. As DNA, the CDR3 is TGTGCCTGGAGTGTACTTTCCTACGAGCAGTACTTC. Protein sequence: CAWSVLSYEQYF.

This clone came up a few times. V is TRBV5-1 and J is TRBJ2-7, with D possibly being TRBD1 or TRBD2 (5 bases each). The germline gives CDR1 SGHRS, CDR2 YFSETQ. Between the trimmed V and J ends, which lost 2 bases and 7 bases, there was a span of 16 bases. This CDR3 region has 14 residues. The CDR3 protein is CASSFEGPWDEQYF. CDR3 nucleotide sequence: TGCGCCAGCAGCTTTGAGGGGCCGTGGGATGAGCAGTACTTC.

This clone was recorded a few times. J is TRBJ2-7 and V is TRBV6-5, with D perhaps matching TRBD2 (6 bases). This CDR3 is 18 amino acids long. Trimming took off 5 bases at V and 4 bases at J, with 27 bases between the two ends. Germline values: CDR1 MNHEY, CDR2 SVGAGI. CDR3 sequence (DNA): TGTGCCAGCAGTGACCCCAGTGAACTAGCAGGAGGTGGGTACGAGCAGTACTTC. Residues: CASSDPSELAGGGYEQYF.

The chain couples TRBV19 to TRBJ2-7; TRBD1 matches at 12 bases. Unmatched junction bases numbered 7, after V lost 3 bases and J lost 7 bases. Germline CDR1 reads LNHDA; CDR2 reads SQIVND (reference sequence). The CDR3 contains 15 residues. This CDR3 reads CASSISGTGGREQYF. For the CDR3, the DNA is TGTGCCAGTAGTATTTCCGGGACAGGGGGCAGAGAGCAGTACTTC.

This clone was seen a handful of times. The chain employs TRBV27 and TRBJ2-4, with D perhaps matching TRBD2 (6 bases). The V gene lost 5 bases and the J gene lost 6 bases, with 14 bases spanning the gap. The length of the CDR3 is 14 residues. Germline assignment: CDR1 MNHEY and CDR2 SMNVEV (reference sequence). CDR3 DNA: TGTGCCAGCAGTCTCCGTGGGGGGTTAAACATTCAGTACTTC. Its protein product is CASSLRGGLNIQYF.

The sample holds many counts of this clone. This chain joins TRBV2 and TRBJ1-4; D is unclear. This CDR3 contains 14 residues. Germline V gene lookup returns CDR1 SNHLY and CDR2 FYNNEI. V was clipped by 6 bases and J by 5 bases, with 13 bases between them. CDR3 protein: CASRQQLFNEKLFF. CDR3 nucleotides: TGTGCCAGCAGGCAACAGTTGTTCAATGAAAAACTGTTTTTT.

By its share, this clone is large. The chain combines TRBV28 with TRBJ1-5, with D uncertain. Germline loops: CDR1 MDHEN, CDR2 SYDVKM. V lost 3 bases to trimming and J lost 5 bases, with 14 bases between them. The CDR3 is made up of 15 amino acids. CDR3 DNA sequence: TGTGCCAGCAGTTTGTCGGACCCCCGAGATCAGCCCCAGCATTTT. Encoded protein: CASSLSDPRDQPQHF.

Many counts were recorded for this clone. This chain connects TRBV29-1 to TRBJ1-2; D call uncertain. The germline gives CDR1 SQVTM, CDR2 ANQGSEA. V was pared by 2 bases and J by 6 bases, with 4 bases between. The CDR3 runs 10 residues. This CDR3 is CSVEWDGYTF. The CDR3 DNA sequence: TGCAGCGTTGAATGGGATGGCTACACCTTC.

V gene TRBV27 combines with J gene TRBJ2-7; 8 bases fit TRBD2. Germline-derived CDR1 and CDR2 are MNHEY and SMNVEV (reference sequence). After removal of 1 base from V and 6 bases from J, the junction contained 11 bases not matched to a gene. The CDR3 runs 16 residues. DNA for the CDR3: TGTGCCAGCAGTTTATTCGCCGGGGGGGGGACCGTCGAGCAGTACTTC. Its protein product is CASSLFAGGGTVEQYF.

V is TRBV14 and J is TRBJ2-1, with 9 positions matching TRBD2. The CDR3 runs to 16 residues. V lost 2 bases, J lost 6 bases, and 8 bases stayed unmatched. Germline CDR1 reads SGHDN; CDR2 reads FVKESK. CDR3 protein: CASSQLSGSVFNEQFF. The CDR3 region has the DNA TGTGCCAGCAGCCAACTTAGCGGGAGCGTGTTCAATGAGCAGTTCTTC. The full variable domain, in which reference TRBV14 and TRBJ2-1 provide the parts outside the CDR3, is EAGVTQFPSHSVIEKGQTVTLRCDPISGHDNLYWYRRVMGKEIKFLLHFVKESKQDESGMPNNRFLAERTGGTYSTLKVQPAELEDSGVYFCASSQLSGSVFNEQFFGPGTRLTVL.

This clone is medium-sized within its sample. This chain links TRBV6-2 or TRBV6-3 with TRBJ2-7; D unclear. The V gene's germline CDR1 is MNHEY and CDR2 SVGEGT. V lost 2 bases, J lost 2 bases, and 19 bases lay in between. This CDR3 region has 17 residues. The CDR3 loop is CASSYPRAAAAPYEQYF. In DNA, the CDR3 is TGTGCCAGCAGTTACCCAAGGGCGGCGGCGGCCCCCTACGAGCAGTACTTC.

The chain recombines TRBV12-3 or TRBV12-4 with TRBJ1-5, with 10 bases identical to TRBD1. This CDR3 is 15 amino acids long. Trimming took 7 bases from V and 6 from J; bases not matched to a gene: 9. CDR3 in amino acids: CASTADRGLAQPQHF. The CDR3 region has the DNA TGTGCCAGCACTGCCGACAGGGGGCTAGCTCAGCCCCAGCATTTT.

This clone was seen only a few times. The chain couples TRBV6-2 or TRBV6-3 to TRBJ1-1; no clear D. The ends were cut back, 1 base at V and 6 bases at J, with 12 bases in the middle. The CDR3 sequence is 14 residues long. Germline CDR1 is MNHEY and CDR2 is SVGEGT. CDR3 DNA sequence: TGTGCCAGCAGTTACTTCGGCCGTGAGTCTGAAGCTTTCTTT. This sequence encodes CASSYFGRESEAFF.

This clone is medium-sized by share. J is TRBJ1-2 and V is TRBV27, with D unclear. The germline V and J ends were trimmed by 3 bases and 1 base, with 12 bases remaining between them. Germline V gives CDR1 MNHEY, CDR2 SMNVEV (reference sequence). The CDR3 is 15 residues long. The CDR3 spells CASSLGGSINYGYTF. DNA of the CDR3: TGTGCCAGCAGTTTGGGAGGGTCGATTAACTATGGCTACACCTTC.

This chain links TRBV19 with TRBJ2-7; the match to TRBD1 covers 7 bases. V was pared by 5 bases and J by 3 bases, with 13 bases of the junction left unmatched. This CDR3 is 16 amino acids long. Germline V gives CDR1 LNHDA, CDR2 SQIVND (reference sequence). CDR3 sequence: CASSARQGENHYEQYF. The CDR3 nucleotides read TGTGCCAGTAGTGCACGACAGGGAGAGAACCACTACGAGCAGTACTTC.

This chain links TRBV19 with TRBJ2-6; the D is unclear. The CDR3 is 16 residues long. V was shortened by 3 bases and J by 2 bases, with 11 bases between the two germline ends. From germline, CDR1 is LNHDA and CDR2 SQIVND (reference sequence). CDR3 protein: CASSMVRAAGANVLTF. The CDR3 region has the DNA TGTGCCAGTAGTATGGTTCGGGCAGCTGGGGCCAACGTCCTGACTTTC.

The chain uses TRBV11-3 and TRBJ1-6; no clear D. V was clipped by 7 bases and J by 9 bases, with 13 bases between them. The CDR3 is 13 amino acids. The germline V gene encodes CDR1 SGHNT and CDR2 YENEEA. CDR3 region: CASNVHEGSPLHF. The CDR3 DNA reads as TGTGCCAGCAACGTTCACGAGGGTTCACCCCTCCACTTT.

The chain has TRBV2 and TRBJ1-2, with no clear D. CDR3 length: 13 residues. CDR1 and CDR2 from the germline V gene are SNHLY and FYNNEI. The ends were cut back, 4 bases at V and 6 bases at J, with 12 bases in the middle. CDR3 residues: CASSAKVTHGYTF. CDR3 nucleotide sequence: TGTGCCAGCAGTGCAAAAGTAACCCATGGCTACACCTTC. Based on the CDR3 plus reference TRBV2 and TRBJ1-2, the full variable domain is EPEVTQTPSHQVTQMGQEVILRCVPISNHLYFYWYRQILGQKVEFLVSFYNNEISEKSEIFDDQFSVERPDGSNFTLKIRSTKLEDSAMYFCASSAKVTHGYTFGSGTRLTVV.

The rearrangement links TRBV28 to TRBJ1-2; TRBD1 is a possible D gene (5 bases). The V end was cut by 6 bases, the J end by 5 bases, with 16 bases between. The length of the CDR3 is 14 residues. The germline V gene encodes CDR1 MDHEN and CDR2 SYDVKM. CDR3 coding DNA: TGTGCCAGCAGCACGGCTGACAGAACATATGGCTACACCTTC. It is translated as CASSTADRTYGYTF.

J is TRBJ2-1 and V is TRBV7-6, with 12 bases matching TRBD2. The junction had 4 bases not matched to a gene; V was cut back by 0 bases and J by 7 bases. The germline V gene encodes CDR1 SGHVS and CDR2 FNYEAQ. This CDR3 has 16 residues. In DNA form, the CDR3 reads TGTGCCAGCAGCTTAGCCGGACTAGCGGGAAGGAATGAGCAGTTCTTC. As protein: CASSLAGLAGRNEQFF. Full variable domain (missing parts from reference TRBV7-6 and TRBJ2-1): GAGVSQSPRYKVTKRGQDVALRCDPISGHVSLYWYRQALGQGPEFLTYFNYEAQQDKSGLPNDRFSAERPEGSISTLTIQRTEQRDSAMYRCASSLAGLAGRNEQFFGPGTRLTVL.

This clone has a handful of counts. The chain employs TRBV20-1 and TRBJ2-2; unclear D gene. Germline assignment: CDR1 DFQATT and CDR2 SNEGSKA (reference sequence). V lost 0 bases, J lost 3 bases, and 2 bases lay in between. The CDR3 is 12 residues long. CDR3 nucleotides: TGCAGTGCTAGAGATGACACCGGGGAGCTGTTTTTT. Encoded protein: CSARDDTGELFF.

The chain links TRBV29-1 to TRBJ2-2; D perhaps matches TRBD1 (6 bases). Germline loops: CDR1 SQVTM, CDR2 ANQGSEA. V dropped 4 bases and J dropped 1 base, with 10 bases sitting between them. CDR3 size: 14 residues. The CDR3 nucleotides read TGCAGCGTTGGTGGGACAAAGAACACCGGGGAGCTGTTTTTT. It is translated as CSVGGTKNTGELFF.

The rearrangement links TRBV28 to TRBJ2-5; 11 bases are a match to TRBD2. The CDR3 extends over 15 amino acids. Germline CDR1 and CDR2: MDHEN and SYDVKM. The J segment lost 3 bases and the V segment lost 6 bases, leaving 6 bases of the junction unmatched. Written as DNA, the CDR3 is TGTGCCAGCAGCCGACTAGCGGGATCAAAAGAGACCCAGTACTTC. It codes for CASSRLAGSKETQYF.

This clone was detected a few times. The rearrangement joins TRBV27 to TRBJ1-3, with a possible D match to TRBD1 (6 bases). The CDR3 covers 15 residues. The V gene's germline CDR1 is MNHEY and CDR2 SMNVEV (reference sequence). V was trimmed by 1 base and J by 4 bases, leaving 11 bases between them. In DNA form, the CDR3 reads TGTGCCAGCAGTTTATATGCAGGGACAGGAAACACCATATATTTT. Translated: CASSLYAGTGNTIYF.

The V gene is TRBV11-1, the J gene TRBJ2-7, with D possibly matching TRBD2 (5 bases). The germline CDR1 and CDR2 sequences are SGHAT and FQDESV (reference sequence). CDR3 length: 18 amino acids. V was cut by 5 bases and J by 2 bases, with 25 bases left in between. The CDR3 DNA is TGTGCCAGCAGCCCCGCCCGTCAGACGGAGGAATCCGCCTACGAGCAGTACTTC. Encoded protein: CASSPARQTEESAYEQYF.

This clone was seen a handful of times. The chain uses TRBV7-7 and TRBJ2-2, with 12 bases identical to TRBD2. Germline CDR1 and CDR2: SSHAT and FNYEAQ (reference sequence). This CDR3 is built from 20 residues. Trimming took 3 bases from V and 5 from J; bases not matched to a gene: 16. The CDR3 loop is CASSFYAGHGLAGPTGELFF. CDR3 coding DNA: TGTGCCAGCAGCTTTTACGCGGGACACGGACTAGCGGGACCTACCGGGGAGCTGTTTTTT.

On this clone itself: The limits of the CDR3 on the DNA are not certain, so only TCRdb's listed CDR3 is given. The same CDR3 is also encoded by other DNA sequences in this sample. The chain is built from TRBV12-3 or TRBV12-4 and TRBJ2-7; TRBD1, the D gene given by the table, was not confirmed from the DNA. The CDR3 sequence runs 16 residues, both termini included. The CDR3 loop is CASSLGTGLRAVLRDF.